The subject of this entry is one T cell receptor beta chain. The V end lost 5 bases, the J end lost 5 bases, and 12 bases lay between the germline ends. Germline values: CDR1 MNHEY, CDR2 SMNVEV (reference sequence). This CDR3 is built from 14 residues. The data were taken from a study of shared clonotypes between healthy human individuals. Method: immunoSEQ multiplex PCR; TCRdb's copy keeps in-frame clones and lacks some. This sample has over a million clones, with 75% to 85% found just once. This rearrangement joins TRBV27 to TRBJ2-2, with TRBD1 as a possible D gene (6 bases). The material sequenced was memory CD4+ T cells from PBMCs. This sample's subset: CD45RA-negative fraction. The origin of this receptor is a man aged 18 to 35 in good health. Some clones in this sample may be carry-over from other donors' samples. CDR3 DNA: TGTGCCAGCAGTGCCTACAGGGATACCGGGGAGCTGTTTTTT. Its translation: CASSAYRDTGELFF.